This TCR beta chain was identified during a study of cytomegalovirus exposure and HLA in healthy donors. From germline, CDR1 is LNHNV and CDR2 YYDKDF (reference sequence). The CDR3 covers 16 residues. The V and J ends lost 6 bases and 0 bases, in that order; junction bases with no gene match: 7. Study-level results: Later analysis associated a missense DCLRE1C variant with TCR beta V- and J-gene trimming. Analyzed later, most CMV-associated TCR beta chains appeared HLA-restricted.

A word on this clone: Its specificity is unknown.

In the PCR, 60 Vbeta and 13 Jbeta primers were used. Method: immunoSEQ multiplex PCR; TCRdb's copy keeps in-frame clones and lacks some. The top ten clones hold approximately 8% of a sample with some 110,000 clones, around 80% of them seen once. The receptor comes from a man in his forties or fifties in good health and CMV-seropositive. The rearrangement uses TRBV15 and TRBJ1-5, with TRBD1 matching 8 bases. Material for sequencing was PBMCs. The CDR3 bases are TGTGCCACCAGAAAGGGGACAGGCTATAGCAATCAGCCCCAGCATTTT. Translated: CATRKGTGYSNQPQHF. The entire variable domain, with the rest obtained from reference TRBV15 and TRBJ1-5, is as follows: DAMVIQNPRYQVTQFGKPVTLSCSQTLNHNVMYWYQQKSSQAPKLLFHYYDKDFNNEADTPDNFQSRRPNTSFCFLDIRSPGLGDTAMYLCATRKGTGYSNQPQHFGDGTRLSIL.